This T cell receptor beta chain was sequenced in a study of immune characterization of retroperitoneal liposarcoma. Germline values: CDR1 MNHEY, CDR2 SVGAGI. The CDR3 is made up of 18 amino acids. The V segment lost 2 bases and the J segment 6 bases; nucleotides outside the gene matches: 13. MiXCR was run by TCRdb on the PCR reads, yielding one entry per CDR3 protein. Of under 11,000 distinct CDR3 sequences listed, 50% are singletons. By share, this clonotype counts as large. This chain links TRBV6-5 with TRBJ2-1, with 10 bases identical to TRBD2. The source is a female donor with retroperitoneal liposarcoma. Material for sequencing was tumor tissue. CDR3 DNA: TGTGCCAGCAGTTACCAGGGGGATAAAGCGGGGGGGGGCAATGAGCAGTTCTTC. Its protein is CASSYQGDKAGGGNEQFF.